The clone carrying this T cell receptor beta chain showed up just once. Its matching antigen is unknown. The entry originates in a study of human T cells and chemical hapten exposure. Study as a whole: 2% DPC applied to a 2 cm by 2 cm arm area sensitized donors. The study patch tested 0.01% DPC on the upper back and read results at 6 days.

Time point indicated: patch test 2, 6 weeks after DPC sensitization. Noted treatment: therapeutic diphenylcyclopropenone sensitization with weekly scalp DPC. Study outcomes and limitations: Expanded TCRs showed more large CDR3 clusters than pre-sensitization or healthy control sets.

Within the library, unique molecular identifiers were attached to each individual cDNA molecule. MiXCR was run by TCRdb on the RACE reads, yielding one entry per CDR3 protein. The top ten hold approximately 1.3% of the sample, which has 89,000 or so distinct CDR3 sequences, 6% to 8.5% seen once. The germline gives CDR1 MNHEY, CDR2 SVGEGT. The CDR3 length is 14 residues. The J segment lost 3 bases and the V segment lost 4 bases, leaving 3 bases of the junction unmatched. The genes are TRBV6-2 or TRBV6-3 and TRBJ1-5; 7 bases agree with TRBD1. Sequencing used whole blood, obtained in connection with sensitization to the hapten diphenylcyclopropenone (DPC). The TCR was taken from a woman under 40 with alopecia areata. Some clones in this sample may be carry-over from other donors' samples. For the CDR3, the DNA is TGTGCCAGCAGTTGGACAGGACCCAATCAGCCCCAGCATTTT. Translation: CASSWTGPNQPQHF.